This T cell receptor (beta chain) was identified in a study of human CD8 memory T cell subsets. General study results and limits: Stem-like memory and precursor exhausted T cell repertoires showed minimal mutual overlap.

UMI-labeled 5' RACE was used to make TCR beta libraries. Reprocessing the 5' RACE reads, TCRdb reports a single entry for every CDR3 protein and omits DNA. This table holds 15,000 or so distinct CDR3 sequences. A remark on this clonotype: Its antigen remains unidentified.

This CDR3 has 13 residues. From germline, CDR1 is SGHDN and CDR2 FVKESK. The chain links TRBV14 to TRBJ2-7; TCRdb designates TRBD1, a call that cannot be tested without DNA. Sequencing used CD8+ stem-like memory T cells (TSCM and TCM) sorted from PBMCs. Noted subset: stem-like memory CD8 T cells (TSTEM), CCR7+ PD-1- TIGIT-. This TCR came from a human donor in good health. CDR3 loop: CASSPDRGHEQYF.